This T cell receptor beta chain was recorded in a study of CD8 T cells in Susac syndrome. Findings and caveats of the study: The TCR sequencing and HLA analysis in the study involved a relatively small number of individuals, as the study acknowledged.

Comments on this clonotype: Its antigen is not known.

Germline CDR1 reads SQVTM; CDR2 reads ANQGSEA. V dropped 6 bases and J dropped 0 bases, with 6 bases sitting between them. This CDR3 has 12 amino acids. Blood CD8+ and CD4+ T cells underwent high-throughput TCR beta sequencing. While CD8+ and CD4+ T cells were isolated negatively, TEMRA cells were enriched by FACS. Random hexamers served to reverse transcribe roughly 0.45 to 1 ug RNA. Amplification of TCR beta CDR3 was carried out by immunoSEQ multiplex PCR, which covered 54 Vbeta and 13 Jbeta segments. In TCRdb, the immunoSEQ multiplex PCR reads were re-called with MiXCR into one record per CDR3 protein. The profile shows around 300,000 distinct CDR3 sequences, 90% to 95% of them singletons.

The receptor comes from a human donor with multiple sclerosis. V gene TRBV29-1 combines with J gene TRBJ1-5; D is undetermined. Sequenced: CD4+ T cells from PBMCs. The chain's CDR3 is CSVAYSNQPQHF. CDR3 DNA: TGCAGCGTCGCGTATAGCAATCAGCCCCAGCATTTT.